The rows below give T cell receptor beta chains drawn from one sample of a study of cytomegalovirus exposure and HLA in healthy donors. The method was immunoSEQ multiplex PCR; TCRdb's version includes in-frame clones alone and lacks a portion of them. The data contain some 170,000 clones, 60% to 80% of them seen just once; the ten biggest clones take up less than 8%. The sample was PBMCs. The origin of the receptors is a man in his forties or fifties in good health and CMV-seropositive. Each CDR3 is given with its conserved first and last residue. D genes are given only for firm matches. For some rows the clone size is stated as once, few or many, or as a class when expanded; others skip it.

D | size | length | J | V | DNA | CDR3
TRBD1 | - | 15 | TRBJ2-1 | TRBV11-2 | TGTGCCAGCAGCTTAGGACCCACAGGGGCCAATGAGCAGTTCTTC | CASSLGPTGANEQFF
- | - | 13 | TRBJ2-2 | TRBV5-1 | TGCGCCAGCACCGGGTTTCACTCCGGGGAGCTGTTTTTT | CASTGFHSGELFF
- | once | 14 | TRBJ2-7 | TRBV5-6 | TGTGCCAGCAGCTCGGGGGACAGATCCTACGAGCAGTACTTC | CASSSGDRSYEQYF
- | - | 13 | TRBJ2-7 | TRBV18 | TGTGCCAGCTCACCAACTAGCCAACCCGAGCAGTACTTC | CASSPTSQPEQYF
TRBD2 | - | 13 | TRBJ2-1 | TRBV30 | TGTGCGTGTCAGCTAGCGGGGGGGGATGAGCAGTTCTTC | CACQLAGGDEQFF
- | - | 11 | TRBJ2-3 | TRBV2 | TGTGCCAGCAGCGATGGACAGCCGCAGTATTTT | CASSDGQPQYF
TRBD1 | once | 15 | TRBJ1-1 | TRBV5-1 | TGCGCCAGCAGCTCACGGACAGGGGGGAACACTGAAGCTTTCTTT | CASSSRTGGNTEAFF
TRBD1 | - | 15 | TRBJ1-4 | TRBV11-3 | TGTGCCAGCAGCTTAGGAGGGACAGTTAATGAAAAACTGTTTTTT | CASSLGGTVNEKLFF
- | - | 15 | TRBJ2-4 | TRBV5-1 | TGCGCCAGCAGCTTGGCCTTAGCCAGCCAAAACATTCAGTACTTC | CASSLALASQNIQYF
TRBD1 | - | 14 | TRBJ1-4 | TRBV29-1 | TGCAGCGTTACCGGACAGGGGGCTAATGAAAAACTGTTTTTT | CSVTGQGANEKLFF
TRBD1 | - | 13 | TRBJ1-1 | TRBV6-4 | TGTGCCAGCAGTGAAAGTGCAGGGGGCACAGCTTTCTTT | CASSESAGGTAFF
- | few | 16 | TRBJ1-2 | TRBV6-1 | TGTGCCAGCAGTGAAGCGCGAGGGGTAGGGGGCTATGGCTACACCTTC | CASSEARGVGGYGYTF
- | - | 13 | TRBJ1-5 | TRBV29-1 | TGCAGCGTTACTCAGTGGGGTGCGGAGGCCCAGCATTTT | CSVTQWGAEAQHF
- | - | 13 | TRBJ1-2 | TRBV5-5 | TGTGCCAGCAGCCCCGACGGAGCCTATGGCTACACCTTC | CASSPDGAYGYTF
- | - | 14 | TRBJ2-1 | TRBV27 | TGTGCCACCCAAGGAGGGATCTCCTACAATGAGCAGTTCTTC | CATQGGISYNEQFF
- | - | 14 | TRBJ2-7 | TRBV7-9 | TGTGCCAGCAGCTTAGCCGGGAGCTCCTACGAGCAGTACTTC | CASSLAGSSYEQYF
- | - | 14 | TRBJ1-6 | TRBV10-3 | TGTGCCATCAGGGGGGGGGAAAATAATTCACCCCTCCACTTT | CAIRGGENNSPLHF
- | few | 11 | TRBJ1-1 | TRBV29-1 | TGCAGCGGCTCGGGGGGGACTGAAGCTTTCTTT | CSGSGGTEAFF
TRBD1 | few | 14 | TRBJ1-2 | TRBV6-5 | TGTGCCAGCAGTTACAGGGGGCACAACTATGGCTACACCTTC | CASSYRGHNYGYTF
- | - | 13 | TRBJ2-7 | TRBV9 | TGTGCCAGCAGCGTAGACAGGTCGGGCGAGCAGTACTTC | CASSVDRSGEQYF
TRBD1 | - | 17 | TRBJ1-2 | TRBV16 | TGTGCCAGCAGCCAATCCTTTGCGAGGACAGGGACAACCGGCTACACCTTC | CASSQSFARTGTTGYTF
- | - | 13 | TRBJ1-1 | TRBV2 | TGTGCCAGCAACTACAGGGAGGGCACTGAAGCTTTCTTT | CASNYREGTEAFF
TRBD2 | once | 16 | TRBJ2-1 | TRBV5-8 | TGTGCCAGCAGCAACTACGGACTAGCGGGTTACAATGAGCAGTTCTTC | CASSNYGLAGYNEQFF
- | few | 16 | TRBJ1-1 | TRBV14 | TGTGCCAGCAGCTACCGACCCCTAGGTACGGACACTGAAGCTTTCTTT | CASSYRPLGTDTEAFF
- | - | 16 | TRBJ2-5 | TRBV9 | TGTGCCAGCAGCGTCCGGGACTTACTACCGGGGGAGACCCAGTACTTC | CASSVRDLLPGETQYF
- | - | 13 | TRBJ2-3 | TRBV6-1 | TGTGCCAGCAGTGAAGAATGGCGGGATAGGCAGTATTTT | CASSEEWRDRQYF
TRBD2 | - | 14 | TRBJ2-1 | TRBV6-1 | TGTGCCAGCAGTGAGTTTCTAGCGGGAGATGAGCAGTTCTTC | CASSEFLAGDEQFF
- | once | 15 | TRBJ1-2 | TRBV18 | TGTGCCAGCTCCGTCGCGGAACGAACTAACTATGGCTACACCTTC | CASSVAERTNYGYTF
- | few | 14 | TRBJ1-2 | TRBV19 | TGTGCCAGGGGCTCGGGAGGGGATGATTATGGCTACACCTTC | CARGSGGDDYGYTF
- | - | 14 | TRBJ2-7 | TRBV5-4 | TGTGCCAGCAGCCGGAAACAGGCCTCCTACGAGCAGTACTTC | CASSRKQASYEQYF
TRBD2 | - | 15 | TRBJ2-1 | TRBV10-3 | TGTGCCATCAGTGACCGGGGGGAGGCCTACAATGAGCAGTTCTTC | CAISDRGEAYNEQFF
- | - | 15 | TRBJ1-2 | TRBV5-5 | TGTGCCAGCAGCTTGCGTGTAGGAGTTAACTATGGCTACACCTTC | CASSLRVGVNYGYTF
- | few | 14 | TRBJ2-3 | TRBV5-1 | TGCGCCAGCAGCTTCTCACAGGGACGGGATACGCAGTATTTT | CASSFSQGRDTQYF
TRBD2 | - | 18 | TRBJ2-2 | TRBV11-1 | TGTGCCAGCAGCGTCGGACTAGCGGGAGGGCCGGGCACCGGGGAGCTGTTTTTT | CASSVGLAGGPGTGELFF
- | - | 14 | TRBJ1-3 | TRBV11-1 | TGTGCCAGCATGGTAAAGCCTTCTGGAAACACCATATATTTT | CASMVKPSGNTIYF
TRBD1 | - | 13 | TRBJ2-5 | TRBV28 | TGTGCCAGCAATCCGGGACAGAAAGAGACCCAGTACTTC | CASNPGQKETQYF
- | few | 11 | TRBJ2-1 | TRBV29-1 | TGCAGCGTGTCGGTTTTAAATGAGCAGTTCTTC | CSVSVLNEQFF
- | once | 12 | TRBJ2-1 | TRBV2 | TGTGCCAGCAGTGCGGGGGGCCATGAGCAGTTCTTC | CASSAGGHEQFF
TRBD1 | - | 13 | TRBJ2-7 | TRBV30 | TGTGCCTTGCATCAGGGGGCCTCCTACGAGCAGTACTTC | CALHQGASYEQYF
- | - | 15 | TRBJ1-5 | TRBV5-1 | TGCGCCAGCAGCTTGGTTCCGGGTATGAATCAGCCCCAGCATTTT | CASSLVPGMNQPQHF
- | few | 13 | TRBJ1-2 | TRBV27 | TGTGCCAGCAGTTTTGCAGTCTACTATGGCTACACCTTC | CASSFAVYYGYTF
- | - | 17 | TRBJ2-1 | TRBV4-1 | TGCGCCAGCAGCCAAGCCGAGCGGGCTAGCTCCTACAATGAGCAGTTCTTC | CASSQAERASSYNEQFF
TRBD2 | - | 16 | TRBJ2-7 | TRBV2 | TGTGCCAGCAGGCGGACTAGCGGGAGTCCCTCCTACGAGCAGTACTTC | CASRRTSGSPSYEQYF
- | few | 13 | TRBJ2-7 | TRBV11-2 | TGTGCCAGCAGCTTTTATTACTCCTACGAGCAGTACTTC | CASSFYYSYEQYF
TRBD1 | - | 14 | TRBJ2-7 | TRBV11-3 | TGTGCCAGCAGTCCAGACAGGGTCTCCTACGAGCAGTACTTC | CASSPDRVSYEQYF
TRBD2 | - | 15 | TRBJ2-7 | TRBV9 | TGTGCCAGCAGCATCCGGGAGGGGACCCCCTACGAGCAGTACTTC | CASSIREGTPYEQYF
- | once | 17 | TRBJ1-4 | TRBV30 | TGTGCCTGGACCACCGCAGGGAATCGGGCAACTAATGAAAAACTGTTTTTT | CAWTTAGNRATNEKLFF
- | once | 11 | TRBJ2-3 | TRBV27 | TGTGCCAGCAGTTACTTTGATACGCAGTATTTT | CASSYFDTQYF
TRBD1 | - | 13 | TRBJ2-1 | TRBV7-9 | TGTGCCAGCAGCTCCTACAGGGGGAATGAGCAGTTCTTC | CASSSYRGNEQFF
TRBD1 | once | 17 | TRBJ2-7 | TRBV14 | TGTGCCAGCAGCCTCCGGACAGGGGCCACCAGTAGGTACGAGCAGTACTTC | CASSLRTGATSRYEQYF
TRBD1 | - | 12 | TRBJ2-7 | TRBV10-1 | TGCGCCGACAGGGAAGGACCCTACGAGCAGTACTTC | CADREGPYEQYF
- | - | 17 | TRBJ2-2 | TRBV28 | TGTGCCAGCACCAAAAGAGTGAGGGAAGCGAACACCGGGGAGCTGTTTTTT | CASTKRVREANTGELFF
TRBD1 | few | 16 | TRBJ1-5 | TRBV7-8 | TGTGCCAGCAGCTTAGTCAGTAGGGGGCGGAATCAGCCCCAGCATTTT | CASSLVSRGRNQPQHF
TRBD1 | - | 16 | TRBJ1-1 | TRBV19 | TGTGCCAGTAGAAGTAGGGGACAGGGGTTTTACACTGAAGCTTTCTTT | CASRSRGQGFYTEAFF
TRBD2 | - | 15 | TRBJ2-3 | TRBV28 | TGTGCCAGCAGTTTCAGCGGGAGAACGGGAGATACGCAGTATTTT | CASSFSGRTGDTQYF
- | - | 15 | TRBJ1-6 | TRBV27 | TGTGCCAGCAGTTTACGACAGTCTAAGGGTTCACCCCTCCACTTT | CASSLRQSKGSPLHF
TRBD2 | - | 15 | TRBJ2-7 | TRBV28 | TGTGCCAGCAGTTCAGGGGCTAGCGGGAGGTACGAGCAGTACTTC | CASSSGASGRYEQYF
- | - | 16 | TRBJ1-1 | TRBV7-9 | TGTGCCAGCAGCTTAATTGGTGTCAGGGAGAACACTGAAGCTTTCTTT | CASSLIGVRENTEAFF